These T cell receptor beta chains were read from a single sample in a study of blood T cell repertoires in COVID-19. Some clones are missing from TCRdb's copy, which holds only in-frame ones; the method was immunoSEQ multiplex PCR. The profile covers about 230,000 clones, with roughly 83% appearing a single time and around 6.8% taken by the ten largest. The sample consisted of peripheral blood. The receptors here all came from a woman aged 45-59 years with acute or convalescent COVID-19. Each CDR3 is given with its conserved first and last residue. The D gene is left open where the match is weak. Only part of the rows carry a size: once, few, many, or a class if the clone is expanded.

TRBJ2-2 . TRBV6-5 . TGTGCCAGCAGTTACTTGCGAGTTAACACCGGGGAGCTGTTTTTT CASSYLRVNTGELFF
TRBJ2-7 TRBD1 TRBV5-1 . TGCGCCAGCAGCTTGACAGGGGCTTCTGAGCAGTACTTC CASSLTGASEQYF
TRBJ2-5 . TRBV3-1/TRBV3-2 . TGTGCCAGCAGCCAATCGGCGGGCTGGACCCCGTACTTC CASSQSAGWTPYF
TRBJ2-1 . TRBV30 . TGTGCCTGGAGTGTACAGAATGAGCAGTTCTTC CAWSVQNEQFF
TRBJ2-4 . TRBV5-4 . TGTGCCAGCAGCTTGGACAGGGGAGGAACCAAAAACATTCAGTACTTC CASSLDRGGTKNIQYF
TRBJ1-4 TRBD1 TRBV2 . TGTGCCAGCAATCAGGGGGGTAATGAAAAACTGTTTTTT CASNQGGNEKLFF
TRBJ1-6 TRBD1 TRBV11-2 . TGTGCCAGCAGCCTAGGCCCTGCGACAGGGAAAAATTCACCCCTCCACTTT CASSLGPATGKNSPLHF
TRBJ2-7 TRBD1 TRBV5-1 few TGCGCCAGCAGCTTGGGGACAGGGAGCTCCTACGAGCAGTACTTC CASSLGTGSSYEQYF
TRBJ2-7 TRBD1 TRBV6-2/TRBV6-3 . TGTGCCAGCAGTCCGGACAGGGGGCTCGGGGAGCAGTACTTC CASSPDRGLGEQYF
TRBJ1-5 . TRBV7-2 . TGTGCCAGCAGCCAGCGGGGAACTAGCAATCAGCCCCAGCATTTT CASSQRGTSNQPQHF
TRBJ1-4 TRBD1 TRBV30 . TGTGCCTGGGACAGGGGGGATGAAAAACTGTTTTTT CAWDRGDEKLFF
TRBJ2-1 . TRBV7-9 . TGTGCCAGCAGCTTAGTTGACTTCTCCTACAATGAGCAGTTCTTC CASSLVDFSYNEQFF
TRBJ2-7 TRBD1 TRBV28 few TGTGCCAGCAGTTTATCGGGACAGGTCTACGAGCAGTACTTC CASSLSGQVYEQYF
TRBJ1-5 . TRBV7-2 . TGTGCCAGCACTCAGGAGGGGAATCAGCCCCAGCATTTT CASTQEGNQPQHF
TRBJ2-3 . TRBV7-9 . TGTGCCAGCAGCCCCAGAGGGCCAGATACGCAGTATTTT CASSPRGPDTQYF
TRBJ2-1 TRBD2 TRBV5-1 . TGCGCCAGCTCCTTGTCGCGGGAGGGCCTTTTGGACAATGAGCAGTTCTTC CASSLSREGLLDNEQFF
TRBJ2-3 . TRBV27 . TGTGCCAGCAGTTTCACAAACACAGATACGCAGTATTTT CASSFTNTDTQYF
TRBJ2-2 . TRBV4-3 . TGCGCCAGCACCTCAACGGGGGTAACCGGGGAGCTGTTTTTT CASTSTGVTGELFF
TRBJ2-5 . TRBV11-1 . TGTGCCAGCAGCCATCTAGCGTTCCAAGAGACCCAGTACTTC CASSHLAFQETQYF
TRBJ1-1 TRBD1 TRBV10-3 . TGTGCCATCAGTGAGTCCAAGGACAGGGGGAGAACTGAAGCTTTCTTT CAISESKDRGRTEAFF
TRBJ2-3 . TRBV7-2 . TGTGCCAGCAGCTTAGCTTACAGGGACACAGATACGCAGTATTTT CASSLAYRDTDTQYF
TRBJ2-1 TRBD2 TRBV5-1 . TGCGCCAGCAGCCAAGCTAGCGGGGACTACAATGAGCAGTTCTTC CASSQASGDYNEQFF
TRBJ2-7 TRBD2 TRBV7-2 . TGTGCCAGCAGCTTTACGGGAGGATCCTACGAGCAGTACTTC CASSFTGGSYEQYF
TRBJ2-7 TRBD1 TRBV12-3/TRBV12-4 . TGTGCCAGCAGTTTAACAGGGGTCGAGCAGTACTTC CASSLTGVEQYF
TRBJ2-7 TRBD2 TRBV7-2 . TGTGCCAGCAGCTCTGGACTAGCGGCTGACGAGCAGTACTTC CASSSGLAADEQYF
TRBJ2-7 . TRBV2 . TGTGCCAGCAAGGGGAGTCAGGGGCCGGCCTACGAGCAGTACTTC CASKGSQGPAYEQYF
TRBJ2-1 . TRBV24-1 once TGTGCCACCAGTGGGGATAAACTAGGCGAGCAGTTCTTC CATSGDKLGEQFF
TRBJ1-2 . TRBV5-6 . TGTGCCAGCAGCCCGGTGGGGGAAAGGGGGAACTATGGCTACACCTTC CASSPVGERGNYGYTF
TRBJ1-4 TRBD1 TRBV3-1/TRBV3-2 . TGTGCCAGCAGCCCCGGACAGGGGGCCAGGGAAAAACTGTTTTTT CASSPGQGAREKLFF
TRBJ1-1 TRBD1 TRBV4-3 . TGCGCCAGCAGCCGAACAGGGGATACTGAAGCTTTCTTT CASSRTGDTEAFF
TRBJ2-5 TRBD2 TRBV5-1 . TGCGCCAGCAGCTTGGGGACTAGCGGATACCAAGAGACCCAGTACTTC CASSLGTSGYQETQYF
TRBJ1-1 TRBD1 TRBV2 few TGTGCCAGCAGTGTACAGGGGGGAGCGGGCACTGAAGCTTTCTTT CASSVQGGAGTEAFF
TRBJ1-3 . TRBV4-3 . TGCGCCAGCTCCGAGAACTCTGGAAACACCATATATTTT CASSENSGNTIYF
TRBJ2-6 . TRBV5-1 . TGCGCCAGCAGCCCGGGGGGACAGGTGGCTGGGGCCAACGTCCTGACTTTC CASSPGGQVAGANVLTF
TRBJ1-5 TRBD1 TRBV10-3 . TGTGCCATCAGGCAGGGGGCCTATAGCAATCAGCCCCAGCATTTT CAIRQGAYSNQPQHF
TRBJ2-6 TRBD1 TRBV18 . TGTGCCAGCTCAACGGACAGGGTAACATACTCTGGGGCCAACGTCCTGACTTTC CASSTDRVTYSGANVLTF
TRBJ1-4 . TRBV29-1 . TGCAGCGTTGAACCCGGGAGCGGGGAAAAACTGTTTTTT CSVEPGSGEKLFF
TRBJ2-3 TRBD2 TRBV7-8 . TGTGCCAGCAGCTTAGCTAGCGGGGCCAGCACAGATACGCAGTATTTT CASSLASGASTDTQYF
TRBJ2-1 . TRBV6-1 . TGTGCCAGCAGTGAAGTAGGACAGTATACCCGCCAGCTGTTCTTC CASSEVGQYTRQLFF
TRBJ2-3 TRBD2 TRBV29-1 . TGCAGCGCGGGACTAGCGGGGAGCACAGATACGCAGTATTTT CSAGLAGSTDTQYF
TRBJ2-7 TRBD2 TRBV24-1 . TGTGCCACCAGTGATTCGCCTAGCGGGGGTTACTACGAGCAGTACTTC CATSDSPSGGYYEQYF
TRBJ2-7 . TRBV11-3 . TGTGCCAGCAGTAACAGACCAACGGGGGAGCAGTACTTC CASSNRPTGEQYF
TRBJ2-3 . TRBV12-3/TRBV12-4 . TGTGCCAGCGGGCCCACAGATACGCAGTATTTT CASGPTDTQYF
TRBJ2-1 . TRBV27 . TGTGCCAGCAGTTTGCGGACAACCATGGGTGAGCAGTTCTTC CASSLRTTMGEQFF
TRBJ2-3 . TRBV4-1 . TGCGCCAGCAGCCTCGTTTTGGGGGCGACAGATACGCAGTATTTT CASSLVLGATDTQYF
TRBJ2-5 . TRBV7-2 . TGTGCCAGCAGCCGACAGGTCCAAGAGACCCAGTACTTC CASSRQVQETQYF
TRBJ1-2 . TRBV18 . TGTGCCAGCTCACCCCGGGACACCTCTAACTATGGCTACACCTTC CASSPRDTSNYGYTF
TRBJ2-7 TRBD2 TRBV6-1 few TGTGCCAGCAGTGACCGGCTAGCGGCCTACGAGCAGTACTTC CASSDRLAAYEQYF
TRBJ2-2 . TRBV2 . TGTGCCAGCAGTACCCTAAGCGTCGTCACCGGGGAGCTGTTTTTT CASSTLSVVTGELFF
TRBJ1-2 . TRBV28 . TGTGCCAGCAGTACCAATCCCAGTGGCTACACCTTC CASSTNPSGYTF
TRBJ1-2 TRBD1 TRBV29-1 few TGCAGCGTTGGACAGGGGGGCTATGGCTACACCTTC CSVGQGGYGYTF
TRBJ2-3 TRBD2 TRBV2 . TGTGCCAGCACAGGACTAGCGTCAACAGATACGCAGTATTTT CASTGLASTDTQYF
TRBJ2-3 TRBD2 TRBV9 . TGTGCCAGCAGCCTAAGGACCGGGACTAGCTTAACAGATACGCAGTATTTT CASSLRTGTSLTDTQYF
TRBJ1-2 TRBD1 TRBV6-6 . TGTGCCAGCAGCCCTGGACAGGGGGCGCAGGGCTACACCTTC CASSPGQGAQGYTF
TRBJ2-5 . TRBV6-6 once TGTGCCAGCAGTTACGCAGGGCCAGAGACCCAGTACTTC CASSYAGPETQYF